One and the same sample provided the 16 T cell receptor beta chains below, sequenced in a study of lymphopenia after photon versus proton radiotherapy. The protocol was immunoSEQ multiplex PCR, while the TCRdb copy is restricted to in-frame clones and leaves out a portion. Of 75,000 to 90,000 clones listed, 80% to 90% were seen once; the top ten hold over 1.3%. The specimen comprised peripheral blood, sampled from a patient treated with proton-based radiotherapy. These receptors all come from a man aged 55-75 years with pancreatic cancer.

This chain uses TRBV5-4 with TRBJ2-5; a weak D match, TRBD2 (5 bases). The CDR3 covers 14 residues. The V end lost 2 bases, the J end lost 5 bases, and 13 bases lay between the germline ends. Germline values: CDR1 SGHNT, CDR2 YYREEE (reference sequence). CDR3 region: CASSFQRTLETQYF. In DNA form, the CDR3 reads TGTGCCAGCAGCTTCCAGCGGACGCTGGAGACCCAGTACTTC.

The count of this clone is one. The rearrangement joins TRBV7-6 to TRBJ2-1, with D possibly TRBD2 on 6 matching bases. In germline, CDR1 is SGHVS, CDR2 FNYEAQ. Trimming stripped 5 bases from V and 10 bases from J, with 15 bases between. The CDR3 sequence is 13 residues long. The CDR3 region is CASSRDSLGEQFF. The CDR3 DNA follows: TGTGCCAGCAGCCGGGACTCACTAGGGGAGCAGTTCTTC. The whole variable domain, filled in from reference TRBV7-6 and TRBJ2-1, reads GAGVSQSPRYKVTKRGQDVALRCDPISGHVSLYWYRQALGQGPEFLTYFNYEAQQDKSGLPNDRFSAERPEGSISTLTIQRTEQRDSAMYRCASSRDSLGEQFFGPGTRLTVL.

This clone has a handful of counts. DNA of the CDR3: TGTGCCAGCAGCTCGGGGGGAGACTCTGGAAACACCATATATTTT. Protein sequence: CASSSGGDSGNTIYF. This rearrangement joins TRBV7-2 to TRBJ1-3, with D possibly matching TRBD1 (5 bases). The CDR3 runs to 15 residues. Germline V lookup: CDR1 SGHTA, CDR2 FQGNSA. V was pared by 4 bases and J by 0 bases, with 10 bases between.

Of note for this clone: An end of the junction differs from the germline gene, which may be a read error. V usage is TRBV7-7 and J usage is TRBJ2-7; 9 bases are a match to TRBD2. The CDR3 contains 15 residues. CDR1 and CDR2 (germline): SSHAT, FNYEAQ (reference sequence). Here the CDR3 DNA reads TGTGCTAGCAGCCCCGGGATAGCGGGAGAATACGAGCAGTACTTC. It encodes CASSPGIAGEYEQYF.

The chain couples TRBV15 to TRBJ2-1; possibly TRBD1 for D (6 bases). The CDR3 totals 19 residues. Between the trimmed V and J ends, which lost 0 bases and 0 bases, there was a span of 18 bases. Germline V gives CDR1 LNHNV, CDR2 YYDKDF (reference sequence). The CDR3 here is CATSRDLPWTASSYNEQFF. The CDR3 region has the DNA TGTGCCACCAGCAGAGACCTTCCTTGGACAGCTAGCTCCTACAATGAGCAGTTCTTC.

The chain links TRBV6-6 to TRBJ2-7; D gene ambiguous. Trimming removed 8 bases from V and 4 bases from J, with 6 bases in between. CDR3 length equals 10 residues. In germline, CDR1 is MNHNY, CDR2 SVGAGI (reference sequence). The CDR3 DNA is TGTGCCAGCGGACGATACGAGCAGTACTTC. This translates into CASGRYEQYF.

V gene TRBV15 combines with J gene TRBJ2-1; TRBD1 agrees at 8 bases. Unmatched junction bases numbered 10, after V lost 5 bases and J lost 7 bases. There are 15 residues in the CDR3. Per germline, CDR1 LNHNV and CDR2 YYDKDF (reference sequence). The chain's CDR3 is CATSLGQGSENEQFF. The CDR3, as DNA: TGTGCCACCAGCCTTGGACAGGGTTCTGAGAATGAGCAGTTCTTC.

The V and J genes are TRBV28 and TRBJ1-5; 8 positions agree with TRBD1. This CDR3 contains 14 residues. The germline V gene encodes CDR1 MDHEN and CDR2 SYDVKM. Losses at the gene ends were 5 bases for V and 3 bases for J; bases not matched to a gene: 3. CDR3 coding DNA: TGTGCCAGCAGTCGACAGGGGATCAATCAGCCCCAGCATTTT. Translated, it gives CASSRQGINQPQHF.

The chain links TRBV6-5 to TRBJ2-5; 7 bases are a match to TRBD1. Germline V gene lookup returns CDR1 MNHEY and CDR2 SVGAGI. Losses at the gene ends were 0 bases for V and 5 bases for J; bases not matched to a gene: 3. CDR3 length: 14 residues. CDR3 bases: TGTGCCAGCAGTTACTCGGGGACAGTGGAGACCCAGTACTTC. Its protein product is CASSYSGTVETQYF.

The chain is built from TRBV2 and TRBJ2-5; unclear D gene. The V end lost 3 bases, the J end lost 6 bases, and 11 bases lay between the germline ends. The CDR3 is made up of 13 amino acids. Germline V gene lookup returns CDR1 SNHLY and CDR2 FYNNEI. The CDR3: CASSDLGWQTQYF. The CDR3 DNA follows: TGTGCCAGCAGTGATTTAGGTTGGCAGACCCAGTACTTC.

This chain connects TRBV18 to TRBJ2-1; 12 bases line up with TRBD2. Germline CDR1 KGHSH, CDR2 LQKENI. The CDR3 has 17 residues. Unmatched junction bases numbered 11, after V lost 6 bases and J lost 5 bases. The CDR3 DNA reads TGTGCCAGCTCCTCGAACTCAAGACTAGCGGGAGACAATGAGCAGTTCTTC. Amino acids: CASSSNSRLAGDNEQFF. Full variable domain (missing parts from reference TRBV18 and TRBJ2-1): NAGVMQNPRHLVRRRGQEARLRCSPMKGHSHVYWYRQLPEEGLKFMVYLQKENIIDESGMPKERFSAEFPKEGPSILRIQQVVRGDSAAYFCASSSNSRLAGDNEQFFGPGTRLTVL.

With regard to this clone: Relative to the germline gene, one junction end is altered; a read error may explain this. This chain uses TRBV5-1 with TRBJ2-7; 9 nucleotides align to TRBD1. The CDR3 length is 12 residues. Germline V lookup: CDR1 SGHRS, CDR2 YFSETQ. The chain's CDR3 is CASSWNRDREHF. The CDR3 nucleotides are TGCGCCAGCAGCTGGAACCGGGACAGGGAACACTTC.

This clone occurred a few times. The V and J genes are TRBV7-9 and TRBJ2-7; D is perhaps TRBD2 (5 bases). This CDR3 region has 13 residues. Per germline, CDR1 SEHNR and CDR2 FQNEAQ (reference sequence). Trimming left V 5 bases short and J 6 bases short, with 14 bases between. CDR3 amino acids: CASSRGMFSEQYF. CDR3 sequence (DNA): TGTGCCAGCAGCCGAGGGATGTTCTCCGAGCAGTACTTC.

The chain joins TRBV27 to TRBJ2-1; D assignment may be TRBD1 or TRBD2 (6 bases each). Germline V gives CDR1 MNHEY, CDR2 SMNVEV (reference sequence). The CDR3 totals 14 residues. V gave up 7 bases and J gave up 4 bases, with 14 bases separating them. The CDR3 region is CASTPGASYNEQFF. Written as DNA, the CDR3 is TGTGCCAGCACCCCGGGGGCATCTTACAATGAGCAGTTCTTC.

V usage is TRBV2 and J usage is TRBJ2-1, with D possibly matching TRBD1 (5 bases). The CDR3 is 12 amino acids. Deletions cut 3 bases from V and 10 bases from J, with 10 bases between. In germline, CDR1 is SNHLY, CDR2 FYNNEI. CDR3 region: CASSEETVEQFF. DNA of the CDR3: TGTGCCAGCAGTGAGGAGACAGTCGAGCAGTTCTTC.

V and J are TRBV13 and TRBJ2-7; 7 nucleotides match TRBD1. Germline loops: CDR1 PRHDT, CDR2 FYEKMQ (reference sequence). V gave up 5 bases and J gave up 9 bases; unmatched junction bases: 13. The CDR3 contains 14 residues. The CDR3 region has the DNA TGTGCCAGCAGCCAGGGACAGCGTTTTGGGACGCAGTACTTC. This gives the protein CASSQGQRFGTQYF.